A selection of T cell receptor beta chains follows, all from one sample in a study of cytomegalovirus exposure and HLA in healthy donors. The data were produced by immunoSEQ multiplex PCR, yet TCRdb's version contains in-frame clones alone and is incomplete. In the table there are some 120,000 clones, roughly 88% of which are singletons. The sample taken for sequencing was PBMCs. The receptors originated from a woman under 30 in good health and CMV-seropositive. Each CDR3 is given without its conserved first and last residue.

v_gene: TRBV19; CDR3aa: ASGRAEQF
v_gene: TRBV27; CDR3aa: ACGPRDRVYEQY
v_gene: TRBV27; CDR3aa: ASSPTGYEQY
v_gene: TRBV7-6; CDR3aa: ASTQGVNTGELF
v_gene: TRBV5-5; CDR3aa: ASSSRLRDRVSTEAF
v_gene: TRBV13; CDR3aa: ASSASRYQETQY
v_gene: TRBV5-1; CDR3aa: ASSWTDSSYNEQF
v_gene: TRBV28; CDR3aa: ASSFTGAGDQPQH
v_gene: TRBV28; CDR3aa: ATTPTGGRAGYEQY
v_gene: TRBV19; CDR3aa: ASSIGRGPTEAF
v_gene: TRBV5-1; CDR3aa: ASSDGDGGTEAF
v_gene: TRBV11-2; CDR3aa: ASSSGVYNEQF
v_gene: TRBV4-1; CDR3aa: ASSQEVYGTAYEQY
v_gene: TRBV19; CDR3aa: ASSPIRGLGDTEAF
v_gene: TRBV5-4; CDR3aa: ASSVPDSSYEQY
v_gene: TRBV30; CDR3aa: AWSEKGNQPQH
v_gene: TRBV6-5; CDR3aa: ASSEREGSGYT
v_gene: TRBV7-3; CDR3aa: ASSFLAGSTDTQY
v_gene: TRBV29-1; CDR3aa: SVEQGQGETYEQY
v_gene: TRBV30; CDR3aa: AWRGDSETYGYT
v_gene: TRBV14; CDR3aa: ASSQDSAGPATQY
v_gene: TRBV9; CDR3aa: ASSGTEGAPSTDTQY
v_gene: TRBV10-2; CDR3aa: ASSEKEETGEQY
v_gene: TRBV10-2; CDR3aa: ASSEGRRLGQGIYSNQPQH
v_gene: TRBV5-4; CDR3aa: ASRTGLGGYT
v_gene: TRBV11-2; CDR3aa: ASSLERLAVDTQY
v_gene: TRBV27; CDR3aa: ASSSGTSYEQF
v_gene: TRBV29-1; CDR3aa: SVELRGGAYEQY
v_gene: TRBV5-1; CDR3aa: ASRSTVSGGLIGELF
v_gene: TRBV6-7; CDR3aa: ASRSGADEQY
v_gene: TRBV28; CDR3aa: ASSPTEATSTDTQY
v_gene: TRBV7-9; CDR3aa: ASSLSGDGYGYT
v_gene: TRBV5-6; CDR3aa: ASSPAGSYEQY
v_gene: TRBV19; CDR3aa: ASSIATKRYEQY
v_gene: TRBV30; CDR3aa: AWSWDSSYEQY
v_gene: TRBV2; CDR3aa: ASSPTTGNTEAF
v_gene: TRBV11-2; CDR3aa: ASSLEGTGRDEKLF
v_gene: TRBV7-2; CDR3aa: ASSLVGGSDNYGYT
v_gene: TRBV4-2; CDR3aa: ASSQALTRTLTDEQF
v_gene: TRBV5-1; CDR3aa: ASSLGGKETQY
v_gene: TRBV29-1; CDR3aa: SVEAYRGSEQY
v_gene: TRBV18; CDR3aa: ASSVSQQGSYEQY
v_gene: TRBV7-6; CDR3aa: ASGPGGGPFLD
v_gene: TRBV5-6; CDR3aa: ASSPGVRQPQH
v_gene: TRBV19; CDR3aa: ASSGGLGELF